One sample yielded the 2 T cell receptor beta chains listed below, sequenced in a study of CD8+ T cells in alopecia areata (dated by TCRdb to the late 2010s). Library creation used the immunoSEQ multiplex PCR assay. For TCR sequencing, RNA was extracted from every sample and reverse transcribed into cDNA to serve as template. Here the immuneACCESS table is served through TCRdb, limited to in-frame sequences with V and J called. Missing clones are a known gap in these copies; in checked studies unresolved V genes cover under half, and the rest lacks a known reason. The sample contains approximately 150,000 clones, roughly 63% of them found a single time. The ten biggest clones cover 16% of the sample. Interpreted using the paper, the treatment or condition label stands for: oral pan-JAK inhibitor, 5-10 mg twice daily. The material sequenced was CD4+ T cells sorted from blood, taken at approximately week 60, from a patient treated with tofacitinib. All receptors come from a human donor with alopecia areata.

V is TRBV2 and J is TRBJ1-1, with D uncertain. This CDR3 region has 13 residues. V lost 6 bases and J lost 1, with 9 bases in between. Germline V gene lookup returns CDR1 SNHLY and CDR2 FYNNEI. The CDR3 nucleotides read TGTGCCAGCAGCCCCGGGGAGAACACTGAAGCTTTCTTT. Amino acid sequence: CASSPGENTEAFF.

The rearrangement links TRBV7-9 to TRBJ1-2; perhaps TRBD1 as D (6 bases). The CDR3 consists of 15 residues. From germline, CDR1 is SEHNR and CDR2 FQNEAQ (reference sequence). The germline V and J ends were trimmed by 4 bases and 7 bases, with 19 bases remaining between them. Written as DNA, the CDR3 is TGTGCCAGCAGCTACAGGACAGACCTGGATGGTGGCTACACCTTC. Translation gives CASSYRTDLDGGYTF.